A selection of T cell receptor beta chains follows, all from one sample in a study of PD-1 blockade in classical Hodgkin lymphoma. The protocol was immunoSEQ multiplex PCR, while the TCRdb copy is restricted to in-frame clones and leaves out a portion. The table shows 70,000 or so clones, with approximately 94% occurring only once. The sequencing here drew on peripheral blood mononuclear cells (PBMCs), taken at baseline. The receptors stem from a human donor with classical Hodgkin lymphoma. CDR3s include the opening cysteine and the closing phenylalanine or tryptophan. Each record gives: D gene, J gene, clone size, V gene, CDR3 protein, CDR3 DNA. A D gene is named only where the DNA matches it firmly. Rows may omit the clone size; those that give it use once, few, many or a size class.

D: NA
J: TRBJ2-5
size: NA
V: TRBV4-1
CDR3: CASSQDLGGQTQYF
DNA: TGCGCCAGCAGCCAAGATTTGGGGGGCCAGACCCAGTACTTC

D: NA
J: TRBJ1-2
size: NA
V: TRBV6-5
CDR3: CASSAGGLSYGYTF
DNA: TGTGCCAGCAGCGCGGGGGGCCTTAGCTATGGCTACACCTTC

D: TRBD1
J: TRBJ2-2
size: NA
V: TRBV6-5
CDR3: CASTKGQGDTGELFF
DNA: TGTGCCAGCACCAAGGGACAGGGAGACACCGGGGAGCTGTTTTTT

D: NA
J: TRBJ2-5
size: NA
V: TRBV19
CDR3: CASSFLARETQYF
DNA: TGTGCCAGTAGTTTCCTAGCGCGGGAGACCCAGTACTTC

D: NA
J: TRBJ2-5
size: NA
V: TRBV13
CDR3: CASSLGDQETQYF
DNA: TGTGCCAGCAGCTTAGGCGACCAAGAGACCCAGTACTTC

D: NA
J: TRBJ2-7
size: NA
V: TRBV4-2
CDR3: CASSPQTNPAYEQYF
DNA: TGTGCCAGCAGCCCCCAGACCAACCCCGCCTACGAGCAGTACTTC

D: NA
J: TRBJ1-2
size: NA
V: TRBV15
CDR3: CATSIGGQGMYGYTF
DNA: TGTGCCACCAGCATCGGGGGCCAGGGGATGTATGGCTACACCTTC

D: NA
J: TRBJ2-7
size: NA
V: TRBV5-1
CDR3: CASSSTGDSHLYEQYF
DNA: TGCGCCAGCAGCTCAACAGGAGACAGCCATTTGTACGAGCAGTACTTC

D: NA
J: TRBJ1-3
size: NA
V: TRBV9
CDR3: CASSVVGYPSGNTIYF
DNA: TGTGCCAGCAGCGTAGTCGGATACCCCTCTGGAAACACCATATATTTT

D: NA
J: TRBJ1-3
size: NA
V: TRBV6-5
CDR3: CASSYYTPAGNTIYF
DNA: TGTGCCAGCAGTTACTACACTCCCGCGGGAAACACCATATATTTT

D: TRBD2
J: TRBJ2-7
size: NA
V: TRBV5-1
CDR3: CASSFEALARPPYEQYF
DNA: TGCGCCAGCAGCTTCGAAGCACTAGCGCGCCCCCCCTACGAGCAGTACTTC

D: TRBD2
J: TRBJ2-6
size: NA
V: TRBV7-3
CDR3: CASSLNPLGLAGSSGANVLTF
DNA: TGTGCCAGCAGCTTAAACCCACTTGGACTAGCGGGGTCCTCTGGGGCCAACGTCCTGACTTTC

D: NA
J: TRBJ2-4
size: NA
V: TRBV19
CDR3: CATGFGGIGGALAKNIQYF
DNA: TGTGCCACGGGATTTGGGGGGATCGGCGGGGCGTTAGCCAAAAACATTCAGTACTTC

D: TRBD1
J: TRBJ1-2
size: NA
V: TRBV15
CDR3: CATSRSDRAPYGYTF
DNA: TGTGCCACCAGCAGATCAGACAGGGCCCCCTATGGCTACACCTTC

D: TRBD1
J: TRBJ2-5
size: NA
V: TRBV27
CDR3: CASSFDRAQETQYF
DNA: TGTGCCAGCAGTTTTGACAGGGCCCAAGAGACCCAGTACTTC

D: NA
J: TRBJ1-2
size: once
V: TRBV27
CDR3: CASSRRDNYGYTF
DNA: TGTGCCAGCAGTCGACGAGATAACTATGGCTACACCTTC

D: NA
J: TRBJ1-1
size: NA
V: TRBV13
CDR3: CASSIRIPSTEAFF
DNA: TGTGCCAGCAGCATCCGGATCCCGAGCACTGAAGCTTTCTTT

D: TRBD1
J: TRBJ1-1
size: NA
V: TRBV7-9
CDR3: CASSSPETGVWDTEAFF
DNA: TGTGCCAGCAGCTCCCCCGAAACAGGGGTCTGGGACACTGAAGCTTTCTTT

D: TRBD1
J: TRBJ1-5
size: few
V: TRBV27
CDR3: CASSSGTGGNQPQHF
DNA: TGTGCCAGCAGTTCGGGGACAGGGGGCAATCAGCCCCAGCATTTT

D: NA
J: TRBJ2-7
size: NA
V: TRBV6-9
CDR3: CASGAGTPYEQYF
DNA: TGTGCCAGCGGTGCAGGGACACCCTACGAGCAGTACTTC

D: NA
J: TRBJ2-6
size: NA
V: TRBV11-2
CDR3: CASSLKNPSGANVLTF
DNA: TGTGCCAGCAGCCTAAAGAACCCGTCTGGGGCCAACGTCCTGACTTTC

D: TRBD1
J: TRBJ2-3
size: once
V: TRBV7-2
CDR3: CASGDRAGTDTQYF
DNA: TGTGCCAGCGGAGACAGGGCTGGGACAGATACGCAGTATTTT

D: NA
J: TRBJ2-3
size: NA
V: TRBV2
CDR3: CASSESRGSPDTQYF
DNA: TGTGCCAGCAGTGAATCACGGGGTTCCCCAGATACGCAGTATTTT

D: NA
J: TRBJ2-3
size: NA
V: TRBV14
CDR3: CASSRLDTQYF
DNA: TGTGCCAGCAGCCGCCTTGATACGCAGTATTTT

D: NA
J: TRBJ2-2
size: NA
V: TRBV19
CDR3: CATHHGELFF
DNA: TGTGCCACCCACCACGGGGAGCTGTTTTTT

D: NA
J: TRBJ1-2
size: NA
V: TRBV6-5
CDR3: CASSYSGKDGYTF
DNA: TGTGCCAGCAGTTACTCGGGGAAAGATGGCTACACCTTC

D: NA
J: TRBJ1-1
size: NA
V: TRBV7-2
CDR3: CASCQLRGSEAFF
DNA: TGTGCCAGCTGTCAGCTGAGGGGTTCTGAAGCTTTCTTT

D: NA
J: TRBJ2-1
size: once
V: TRBV9
CDR3: CASSGSLTASYNEQFF
DNA: TGTGCCAGCAGCGGAAGTCTAACCGCCTCCTACAATGAGCAGTTCTTC

D: NA
J: TRBJ2-3
size: NA
V: TRBV7-9
CDR3: CASTPWGGLSTDTQYF
DNA: TGTGCCAGCACCCCGTGGGGGGGCCTTAGCACAGATACGCAGTATTTT

D: NA
J: TRBJ2-5
size: NA
V: TRBV7-3
CDR3: CASSPVVGETQYF
DNA: TGTGCCAGCAGCCCCGTGGTCGGAGAGACCCAGTACTTC

D: NA
J: TRBJ2-1
size: NA
V: TRBV4-3
CDR3: CASSQVLSTYNEQFF
DNA: TGCGCCAGCAGCCAGGTTTTATCGACCTACAATGAGCAGTTCTTC

D: TRBD2
J: TRBJ2-5
size: once
V: TRBV9
CDR3: CASSVVAGGIKETQYF
DNA: TGTGCCAGCAGCGTAGTGGCGGGAGGTATTAAAGAGACCCAGTACTTC

D: TRBD2
J: TRBJ2-7
size: NA
V: TRBV9
CDR3: CASSVAETSGAYEQYF
DNA: TGTGCCAGCAGCGTAGCTGAAACTAGCGGGGCCTACGAGCAGTACTTC

D: NA
J: TRBJ2-1
size: NA
V: TRBV6-6
CDR3: CASSFDRNEQFF
DNA: TGTGCCAGCAGTTTTGACAGGAATGAGCAGTTCTTC

D: NA
J: TRBJ2-7
size: NA
V: TRBV11-2
CDR3: CASSPTWEPAYEQYF
DNA: TGTGCCAGCAGCCCGACCTGGGAGCCGGCCTACGAGCAGTACTTC

D: NA
J: TRBJ2-6
size: NA
V: TRBV5-4
CDR3: CASSLGGRASGANVLTF
DNA: TGTGCCAGCAGCTTGGGGGGCCGGGCCTCTGGGGCCAACGTCCTGACTTTC

D: NA
J: TRBJ2-7
size: NA
V: TRBV14
CDR3: CASSQDLVEQYF
DNA: TGTGCCAGCAGCCAAGACCTGGTTGAGCAGTACTTC

D: NA
J: TRBJ1-1
size: NA
V: TRBV7-8
CDR3: CASSLDPWNTEAFF
DNA: TGTGCCAGCAGCTTAGACCCATGGAACACTGAAGCTTTCTTT

D: NA
J: TRBJ2-2
size: NA
V: TRBV7-3
CDR3: CASSPSTGTGELFF
DNA: TGTGCCAGCAGCCCGTCTACGGGGACCGGGGAGCTGTTTTTT

D: TRBD1
J: TRBJ1-3
size: NA
V: TRBV30
CDR3: CAWSLVVFGAGGSGGNTIYF
DNA: TGTGCCTGGAGTCTAGTAGTTTTTGGGGCAGGGGGCTCCGGAGGAAACACCATATATTTT

D: NA
J: TRBJ2-1
size: NA
V: TRBV29-1
CDR3: CSAKYSYNEQFF
DNA: TGCAGCGCGAAATACTCCTACAATGAGCAGTTCTTC

D: NA
J: TRBJ1-1
size: few
V: TRBV27
CDR3: CASTSGGWDTEAFF
DNA: TGTGCCAGCACCTCGGGGGGGTGGGACACTGAAGCTTTCTTT

D: NA
J: TRBJ1-5
size: NA
V: TRBV19
CDR3: CASSIDMGKQPQHF
DNA: TGTGCCAGTAGTATAGACATGGGAAAACAGCCCCAGCATTTT

D: TRBD1
J: TRBJ1-4
size: NA
V: TRBV23-1
CDR3: CASRADREAEEKLFF
DNA: TGCGCCAGCAGGGCGGACAGGGAGGCGGAGGAAAAACTGTTTTTT

D: NA
J: TRBJ1-4
size: NA
V: TRBV13
CDR3: CASSLKQTNEKLFF
DNA: TGTGCCAGCAGCTTAAAGCAGACGAATGAAAAACTGTTTTTT